This T cell receptor beta chain was profiled in a study of shared clonotypes between healthy human individuals (dated by TCRdb to 2020 to 2021). In the study overall: The cohort comprised two women and a few men aged 18 to 49 years. Each donor's leukapheresis produced roughly between roughly 0.85 and 9 billion PBMCs. Libraries were prepared and TCR repertoires were sequenced by different laboratories using diverse techniques, in order to increase sequencing depth and limit assay-specific biases. To estimate repertoire size and how much clonotype sharing occurs between individuals, the study deeply sequenced the blood TCR repertoires of about five healthy adults. For each donor, three plates each were used for CD4 naive and CD4 memory, two plates were used for CD8 naive, and one plate was used for CD8 memory.

Healthy HIV-negative adults with no recently reported acute infections or vaccinations were included as donors. Every donor was a Caucasian adult living in Nashville, Tennessee, USA. Magnetic negative selection was used to enrich CD4+ T cells, after which naive cells were positively selected on CD45RA and the negative fraction became the memory subset. After blood collection by leukapheresis, PBMCs were isolated using Ficoll-Histopaque density gradient centrifugation and then cryopreserved in the vapor phase of liquid nitrogen. Analytical flow cytometry was used to check the purity and quantity of each magnetically sorted T cell population. Genomic DNA was isolated from every sorted fraction and measured by UV absorbance on a Nanodrop 2000c. On this clone itself: Its specific antigen is unknown. Base quality data are lacking; no much larger clone is found one base away. The sample carries other DNA sequences with the same CDR3.

General findings and caveats noted by the study authors: Even with the large sequencing depth, rarefaction of the sorted-subset datasets indicated that sequencing was incomplete. Clonotypes shared by all four sorted-subset donors showed higher generation probabilities than non-shared clonotypes. Sampling was restricted to blood, and TCR repertoires in tissue are likely to differ from TCR repertoires in blood. Larger estimated clonotype richness was generally found for naive subsets than for memory subsets. Pairwise subsampling led to the expectation that sequencing depth would affect the degree of clonotype sharing among donors. The small number of donors limited the genetic and exposure-history diversity represented. Across a few donors, around 5% of naive CD4, 3.5% of naive CD8, roughly 2.3% of memory CD4, and approximately 0.4% of memory CD8 clonotypes were shared.

The CDR3 holds 13 amino acids from the cysteine to the phenylalanine. The kept DNA is CDR3 alone, 39 bases in frame from the first base. From a lookup of the germline V gene, CDR1 and CDR2 are MDHEN and SYDVKM. A distance of 12 bases separates the germline ends of V and J, which lose 6 bases and 4 bases respectively. Using the deep immunoSEQ assay, TCR CDR3 regions were amplified from genomic DNA by multiplex PCR. For each cell subset, the extracted genomic DNA was distributed evenly across all wells of several immunoSEQ 96-well plates, and each plate served as one replicate. For sorted subsets, roughly 200 ng of genomic DNA, equivalent to some 33,000 T cell genomes, went into each replicate PCR. The purified libraries were quantified using a Qubit 3.0 fluorometer, sized with a Bioanalyzer 2100, and then quantified again using the KAPA Library Quantification kit. Every immunoSEQ 96-well plate was sequenced on a separate single-read 150-cycle Illumina NextSeq 550 flow cell. The authors' pipeline ran thus. Because the immunoSEQ output included only junctional sequences and no quality scores, the filtering could not be the same as the filtering used for full-length reads. To assign V/J genes and CDR3, sequences were annotated using PyIR, a Python wrapper for IgBLAST v1.9, with IMGT germline references. Reads were removed for weak V/J assignments (E-value above 1e-6), missing CDR3, stop codons, out-of-frame junctions, or ambiguous translated residues. V3J clonotypes were defined as sequences sharing an identical inferred V gene, J gene, and CDR3 amino acid sequence. To compute the percentage overlap between repertoires, the number of shared unique clonotypes was divided by the size of the smaller repertoire. Repertoire richness was assessed with RTK rarefaction, the Chao1 estimator, and Recon v2.1 estimates of unobserved clonotypes. Generation probabilities were computed with OLGA for all TCRbeta clonotypes obtained by the gDNA method from a few donors. In its TCRdb copy, this immuneACCESS table keeps in-frame sequences only and misses some clones. Where compared with another copy, unresolved V genes explain less than half of these, and the others have no known cause. V and J calls and clone size are copied from that table; D and trimming were computed from the DNA. The sample table lists approximately 940,000 clones, more than 75% of them with a count of one. Around 1.5% of the sample is taken by the ten largest.

The source is a man between 18 and 29 years old in good health. The sequenced sample consisted of memory CD4+ T cells sorted from blood. The meaning of the sample's cell subset or site label: CD45RA-negative fraction. The sequence links TRBV28 to TRBJ1-2; the D gene is possibly TRBD1, with 6 bases matching. The sequenced DNA: TGTGCCAGCAGCCCCGGACAGCTCTATGGCTACACCTTC. Its product reads: CASSPGQLYGYTF.